A selection of T cell receptor beta chains follows, all from one sample in a study of chemoradiotherapy in HPV16-positive cancers. Profiled with immunoSEQ multiplex PCR; TCRdb holds only in-frame clones, not every one. The sample carries approximately 15,000 clones, under 80% recorded once. Sampling was conducted from a patient who underwent chemoradiotherapy. The receptors stem from a human donor with HPV-associated anogenital cancer. Both conserved end residues are part of each CDR3. Each record gives: J gene, D gene, V gene, clone size, CDR3 protein, CDR3 DNA. D genes are given only for firm matches. Part of the rows lack a size; the others show once, few, many or a class for expanded clones.

>TRBJ1-2|-|TRBV7-9|few
CASSLDRSGYTF
TGTGCCAGCAGCTTAGACAGGTCCGGCTACACCTTC
>TRBJ2-3|TRBD2|TRBV6-5|few
CASRGDSDTQYF
TGTGCCAGCCGGGGGGACTCGGATACGCAGTATTTT
>TRBJ1-1|TRBD1|TRBV5-1|-
CASTPGQGEDLNTEAFF
TGCGCCAGCACCCCGGGACAGGGGGAAGATCTGAACACTGAAGCTTTCTTT
>TRBJ2-5|TRBD1|TRBV7-3|-
CASSRQGTETQYF
TGTGCCAGCAGCAGACAGGGTACGGAGACCCAGTACTTC
>TRBJ1-5|-|TRBV7-2|-
CASSLRQGSNQPQHF
TGTGCCAGCAGCTTACGGCAGGGATCTAATCAGCCCCAGCATTTT
>TRBJ1-1|TRBD1|TRBV7-2|-
CASSLVRGLAFF
TGTGCCAGCAGCTTAGTCAGGGGGCTGGCTTTCTTT
>TRBJ1-2|-|TRBV6-5|once
CASSYGEGGYTF
TGTGCCAGCAGTTACGGGGAGGGCGGCTACACCTTC
>TRBJ1-3|TRBD1|TRBV30|-
CAWSGTGTGGNTIYF
TGTGCCTGGAGTGGGACAGGGACGGGTGGAAACACCATATATTTT
>TRBJ1-1|-|TRBV14|-
CASTLDSVNTEAFF
TGTGCCAGCACCTTAGACTCCGTGAACACTGAAGCTTTCTTT
>TRBJ2-5|-|TRBV30|-
CAWSAQETQYF
TGTGCCTGGAGCGCTCAAGAGACCCAGTACTTC
>TRBJ2-5|TRBD2|TRBV19|-
CASNPDPLLARETQYF
TGTGCCAGTAACCCCGACCCCCTACTAGCGCGGGAGACCCAGTACTTC
>TRBJ2-1|-|TRBV2|-
CASSEGQLTYNEQFF
TGTGCCAGCAGTGAAGGACAGCTAACCTACAATGAGCAGTTCTTC
>TRBJ2-7|-|TRBV19|once
CASSTQRAAMYEQYF
TGTGCCAGCAGTACCCAACGGGCAGCCATGTACGAGCAGTACTTC
>TRBJ2-7|TRBD1|TRBV7-8|-
CASSLLGGTGEEQYF
TGTGCCAGCAGCTTATTGGGAGGGACAGGGGAGGAGCAGTACTTC
>TRBJ1-1|-|TRBV18|once
CASSGRTEAFF
TGTGCCAGCTCAGGGCGAACTGAAGCTTTCTTT
>TRBJ2-7|-|TRBV6-1|-
CASSEAPDYEQYF
TGTGCCAGCAGTGAAGCCCCGGACTACGAGCAGTACTTC
>TRBJ1-2|-|TRBV30|few
CAFGEGYGYTF
TGTGCCTTCGGCGAGGGTTATGGCTACACCTTC
>TRBJ2-3|-|TRBV5-1|-
CASSFLLDSTDTQYF
TGCGCCAGCAGCTTCCTACTCGACAGCACAGATACGCAGTATTTT
>TRBJ1-2|-|TRBV27|-
CASSARGHYGYTF
TGTGCCAGCAGCGCCAGGGGACACTATGGCTACACCTTC
>TRBJ1-2|-|TRBV7-9|-
CASEIAGYGYTF
TGTGCCAGCGAAATCGCAGGTTATGGCTACACCTTC
>TRBJ1-1|TRBD1|TRBV5-6|-
CASSLFGTGQGAEAFF
TGTGCCAGCAGCTTGTTCGGGACGGGGCAGGGGGCTGAAGCTTTCTTT
>TRBJ2-2|TRBD1|TRBV6-5|-
CASSVGQGRGGELFF
TGTGCCAGCAGTGTGGGACAGGGGCGCGGCGGGGAGCTGTTTTTT
>TRBJ1-4|-|TRBV18|-
CASSPTGINEKLFF
TGTGCCAGCTCACCAACAGGGATTAATGAAAAACTGTTTTTT
>TRBJ2-7|TRBD1|TRBV30|few
CAWSQDRGYEQYF
TGTGCCTGGAGCCAGGACAGGGGCTACGAGCAGTACTTC
>TRBJ2-2|-|TRBV4-2|-
CASSQERSTGELFF
TGTGCCAGCAGCCAGGAGCGGTCCACCGGGGAGCTGTTTTTT
>TRBJ2-7|TRBD1|TRBV2|-
CASIGGTGHYEQYF
TGTGCCAGCATAGGAGGGACAGGTCACTACGAGCAGTACTTC
>TRBJ1-2|-|TRBV18|-
CASSPNGPNYGYTF
TGTGCCAGCTCACCAAATGGGCCTAACTATGGCTACACCTTC